Shown below are 2 T cell receptor beta chains from a single sample sequenced in a study of T cell responses to AZD1222 COVID-19 vaccine (dated by TCRdb to the early 2020s). Libraries were constructed by the immunoSEQ multiplex PCR assay. TCRdb took over this immuneACCESS table, retaining in-frame rearrangements with V and J assigned. Such tables are incomplete; in checked studies, under half of the missing clones stem from an unresolved V gene, and the remainder is unexplained. The sample profile shows some 83,000 clones; around 90% of them were found once. The ten top clones hold approximately 5.4% of the sample. What the time point label conveys for this sample: baseline before first vaccination. Here the sequenced sample was peripheral blood, taken on day 0 of AZD1222 vaccination. The receptors come from an adult in good health.

The chain joins TRBV14 to TRBJ1-4; tentative D call: TRBD1 (5 bases). V lost 6 bases, J lost 5 bases, and 16 bases lay in between. The CDR3 extends over 15 amino acids. The germline CDR1 and CDR2 sequences are SGHDN and FVKESK. CDR3 sequence reads: CASSFLWGSNEKLFF. The CDR3 nucleotides read TGTGCCAGCAGTTTCCTTTGGGGGTCAAATGAAAAACTGTTTTTT.

The chain joins TRBV5-1 to TRBJ1-1; perhaps TRBD1 as D (5 bases). The germline CDR1 and CDR2 sequences are SGHRS and YFSETQ. V lost 0 bases, J lost 4 bases, and 7 bases lay in between. The CDR3 consists of 13 residues. CDR3 residues: CASSLVTGTEAFF. In DNA form, the CDR3 reads TGCGCCAGCAGCTTGGTAACAGGCACTGAAGCTTTCTTT.